The 30 T cell receptor beta chains below were found in one sample sequenced in a study of blood T cell repertoires in COVID-19. Clones were read by immunoSEQ multiplex PCR, and TCRdb kept only the in-frame ones, dropping some. The data show around 700,000 clones, around 90% seen once. Sequencing was carried out using peripheral blood. These receptors were taken from a woman aged 18-29 years with acute or convalescent COVID-19.

The V gene is TRBV6-4, the J gene TRBJ1-2; D perhaps matches TRBD1 (5 bases). V dropped 6 bases and J dropped 7 bases, with 15 bases sitting between them. Germline-derived CDR1 and CDR2 are MRHNA and SNTAGT. The CDR3 has 13 amino acids. CDR3 residues: CASRGGRVGGYTF. In DNA, the CDR3 is TGTGCCAGCAGGGGGGGGAGAGTCGGTGGCTACACCTTC.

This clone was picked up one time. The chain links TRBV6-5 to TRBJ2-7, with TRBD2 matching 8 bases. With 5 bases clipped from V and 9 bases from J, the junction kept 9 bases outside the gene matches. CDR1 and CDR2 (germline): MNHEY, SVGAGI. CDR3 length: 13 residues. CDR3 region: CASSPPDSGGQYF. In DNA form, the CDR3 reads TGTGCCAGCAGTCCACCGGACAGCGGGGGGCAGTACTTC.

The J gene is TRBJ2-7, the V gene TRBV20-1; D is unresolved. Per germline, CDR1 DFQATT and CDR2 SNEGSKA (reference sequence). The germline V and J ends were trimmed by 3 bases and 5 bases, with 8 bases remaining between them. The CDR3 contains 11 residues. The CDR3 region is CSASGHDEQYF. In nucleotides, the CDR3 is TGCAGTGCTAGTGGGCACGACGAGCAGTACTTC.

With regard to this clone: This sample also contains other DNA sequences that code for the same CDR3. V is TRBV19 and J is TRBJ1-6; 9 positions agree with TRBD1. With V trimmed by 8 bases and J by 7 bases, 3 bases remained unmatched. CDR1 is LNHDA and CDR2 is SQIVND in the germline V gene (reference sequence). CDR3 length: 13 residues. The DNA of the CDR3 is TGTGCCAGTCGACAGGGGGGGAATTCACCCCTCCACTTT. As protein: CASRQGGNSPLHF.

The genes are TRBV29-1 and TRBJ2-2; 9 bases fit TRBD2. Germline V CDR1 and CDR2: SQVTM, ANQGSEA. The CDR3 is 17 amino acids. The trim removed 5 bases at V and 7 bases at J, leaving 17 bases unmatched. CDR3 DNA: TGCAGCGTTAGGAGGGGGTCTAGCGGGGACGCGGGCGGGGAGCTGTTTTTT. Protein: CSVRRGSSGDAGGELFF.

This rearrangement joins TRBV25-1 to TRBJ1-1, with a tentative D call TRBD1 (6 bases). The CDR3 sequence is 16 residues long. V lost 4 bases, J lost 0 bases, and 15 bases lay in between. The V gene's germline CDR1 is MGHDK and CDR2 SYGVNS. CDR3 nucleotides: TGTGCCAGCAGTGCAACTTTTGGACAGATGAACACTGAAGCTTTCTTT. It is translated as CASSATFGQMNTEAFF.

J is TRBJ2-2 and V is TRBV7-3; tentative D call: TRBD1 (6 bases). Looked up from germline, CDR1 is SGHTA and CDR2 is FQGTGA. The CDR3 consists of 14 residues. V was cut by 1 base and J by 6 bases, with 9 bases left in between. This CDR3 reads CASSLIRGSGELFF. Written as DNA, the CDR3 is TGTGCCAGCAGCTTAATTAGGGGGTCCGGGGAGCTGTTTTTT.

The chain carries TRBV11-3 and TRBJ2-1; TRBD2 is a possible D gene (6 bases). The CDR3 extends over 16 amino acids. Germline CDR1 SGHNT, CDR2 YENEEA. With 5 bases removed from V and 7 bases from J, the gap between germline ends came to 21 bases. CDR3 nucleotide sequence: TGTGCCAGCAGCCCACGGGCCTCGTCCCGGGGGAATGAGCAGTTCTTC. It codes for CASSPRASSRGNEQFF.

This chain's CDR3 is CASLDRFNTEAFF. As DNA, the CDR3 is TGTGCCAGCCTGGACAGATTCAACACTGAAGCTTTCTTT. V is TRBV7-9 and J is TRBJ1-1; D is perhaps TRBD1 (6 bases). The CDR3 is 13 amino acids. V was shortened by 8 bases and J by 2 bases, with 12 bases between the two germline ends. From germline, CDR1 is SEHNR and CDR2 FQNEAQ (reference sequence).

J is TRBJ1-2 and V is TRBV21-1; the table's D call, TRBD1, was not checked against the DNA. TRBV21-1 represents a pseudogene. The CDR3 sequence is 14 residues long. CDR3 protein: CASSHTGTPYGYTF. DNA of the CDR3: TGTGCCAGCAGCCACACCGGGACACCTTATGGCTACACCTTC.

V usage is TRBV4-2 and J usage is TRBJ2-7; tentative D call: TRBD1 (5 bases). CDR3 length equals 17 residues. The germline V and J ends were trimmed by 0 bases and 2 bases, with 17 bases remaining between them. The germline V gene has CDR1 LGHNA and CDR2 YNFKEQ. In DNA, the CDR3 is TGTGCCAGCAGCCAAGAAAGTGGGCTTGGGGCCGCCTACGAGCAGTACTTC. Amino acid sequence: CASSQESGLGAAYEQYF.

The gene calls are TRBV5-1 and TRBJ1-1; 9 bases agree with TRBD1. The CDR3 is 13 amino acids. The germline CDR1 and CDR2 sequences are SGHRS and YFSETQ. J was trimmed by 4 bases and V by 4 bases; bases with no gene match: 2. The CDR3 DNA is TGCGCCAGCAGCGGACAGGGGAGCACTGAAGCTTTCTTT. Its protein product is CASSGQGSTEAFF.

This clone appeared once. The chain is built from TRBV5-4 and TRBJ1-4; possible D gene TRBD1, 6 bases. CDR3 size: 15 residues. Germline assignment: CDR1 SGHNT and CDR2 YYREEE (reference sequence). With 4 bases removed from V and 7 bases from J, the gap between germline ends came to 17 bases. As DNA, the CDR3 is TGTGCCAGCAGCCCTCGGGGGGGCGCGGGTGAAAAACTGTTTTTT. As protein: CASSPRGGAGEKLFF.

With respect to this clone: This sample also contains other DNA sequences that code for the same CDR3. J is TRBJ1-1 and V is TRBV12-3 or TRBV12-4; D may be TRBD1 (5 bases). The CDR3 sequence is 13 residues long. The V end lost 3 bases, the J end lost 4 bases, and 9 bases lay between the germline ends. CDR3 sequence reads: CASSLGGGTEAFF. The CDR3 DNA reads TGTGCCAGCAGTTTGGGGGGGGGCACTGAAGCTTTCTTT.

The chain combines TRBV5-5 with TRBJ1-2, with 10 bases fitting TRBD1. Germline loops: CDR1 SGHKS, CDR2 YYEKEE (reference sequence). The CDR3 has 15 amino acids. V shed 0 bases, J shed 3 bases, and the junction held 2 bases outside the gene matches. The CDR3 nucleotides are TGTGCCAGCAGCTTGGGACAGGGGGCGGACTATGGCTACACCTTC. Translation gives CASSLGQGADYGYTF.

The chain joins TRBV4-3 to TRBJ2-1; 9 bases align to TRBD1. This CDR3 is 16 amino acids long. V was pared by 4 bases and J by 15 bases, with 19 bases of the junction left unmatched. Germline CDR1 and CDR2: LGHNA and YSLEER. The CDR3 nucleotides read TGCGCCAGCAGCCCTAAGCTCGGGACAGGGCACCAGGCTCGGTTCTTC. It yields the protein CASSPKLGTGHQARFF.

V and J are TRBV11-2 and TRBJ1-2; 10 bases agree with TRBD1. The CDR3 totals 16 residues. Unmatched junction bases numbered 15, after V lost 6 bases and J lost 8 bases. CDR1 is SGHAT and CDR2 is FQNNGV in the germline V gene. In nucleotides, the CDR3 is TGTGCCAGCAGTTCGGCGTACGGGACAGGGGCAAGGGGCTACACCTTC. Encoded protein: CASSSAYGTGARGYTF.

The CDR3 DNA sequence: TGTGCCAGCAGTTACCAGCGGGGCTCCTACGAGCAGTACTTC. This gives the protein CASSYQRGSYEQYF. The rearrangement links TRBV6-5 to TRBJ2-7, with 7 bases matching TRBD2. The V segment lost 2 bases and the J segment 0 bases; nucleotides outside the gene matches: 1. Germline V gene sequence: CDR1 MNHEY, CDR2 SVGAGI. This CDR3 has 14 amino acids.

This clone was picked up one time. The chain carries TRBV24-1 and TRBJ2-3; no definite D call. The V end lost 0 bases, the J end lost 4 bases, and 4 bases lay between the germline ends. Germline-derived CDR1 and CDR2 are KGHDR and SFDVKD. CDR3 length: 13 amino acids. The CDR3 coding sequence is TGTGCCACCAGTGATTTGATCGCAGATACGCAGTATTTT. Protein: CATSDLIADTQYF.

The CDR3 nucleotides read TGTGCCAGTAGCCCCGGTCAGGGTGAAGCTTTCTTT. It yields the protein CASSPGQGEAFF. The chain links TRBV19 to TRBJ1-1, with D possibly matching TRBD1 (5 bases). The V gene's germline CDR1 is LNHDA and CDR2 SQIVND (reference sequence). The CDR3 extends over 12 amino acids. V lost 6 bases to trimming and J lost 7 bases, with 12 bases between them.

The V and J genes are TRBV27 and TRBJ1-3; 8 nucleotides line up with TRBD1. Germline V gene data show CDR1 as MNHEY and CDR2 as SMNVEV (reference sequence). V shed 7 bases, J shed 1 base, and the junction held 3 bases outside the gene matches. The CDR3 spans 14 residues. The chain's CDR3 is CASTRTGSGNTIYF. CDR3 DNA sequence: TGTGCCAGCACCCGGACAGGGTCTGGAAACACCATATATTTT.

Of note for this clone: Different DNA sequences within this sample yield the same CDR3. J is TRBJ1-1 and V is TRBV6-5, with D possibly TRBD1 on 6 matching bases. Between the trimmed V and J ends, which lost 0 bases and 2 bases, there was a span of 7 bases. This CDR3 spans 14 amino acids. The germline V gene encodes CDR1 MNHEY and CDR2 SVGAGI. The CDR3 nucleotides read TGTGCCAGCAGTTACTCCAGGGGTAACACTGAAGCTTTCTTT. It is translated as CASSYSRGNTEAFF.

CDR3 sequence reads: CASRKGANGYTF. For the CDR3, the DNA is TGTGCCAGCCGTAAGGGGGCGAATGGCTACACCTTC. This chain uses TRBV19 with TRBJ1-2, with 7 bases aligning to TRBD1. This CDR3 is built from 12 residues. From germline, CDR1 is LNHDA and CDR2 SQIVND (reference sequence). The junction had 7 bases not matched to a gene; V was cut back by 9 bases and J by 6 bases. Complete variable domain (other parts from reference TRBV19 and TRBJ1-2): DGGITQSPKYLFRKEGQNVTLSCEQNLNHDAMYWYRQDPGQGLRLIYYSQIVNDFQKGDIAEGYSVSREKKESFPLTVTSAQKNPTAFYLCASRKGANGYTFGSGTRLTVV.

This chain uses TRBV28 with TRBJ2-1; D is perhaps TRBD1 (5 bases). Germline loops: CDR1 MDHEN, CDR2 SYDVKM. This CDR3 comprises 15 residues. Trimming shortened V by 5 bases and J by 8 bases, and 19 bases separated the two germline ends. CDR3 protein: CASSRRSSLGHEQFF. CDR3 DNA sequence: TGTGCCAGCAGTCGACGTTCGTCCCTGGGGCATGAGCAGTTCTTC.

This chain's CDR3 is CASSNRDSPLHF. DNA of the CDR3: TGTGCCAGCAGCAACAGGGATTCACCCCTCCACTTT. This sequence joins TRBV3-1 (or the pseudogene TRBV3-2) and TRBJ1-6, with a tentative D call TRBD1 (6 bases). V lost 5 bases and J 8 bases, leaving 7 bases between the germline ends. Germline V gene lookup returns CDR1 LGHDT and CDR2 YNNKEL (reference sequence). The CDR3 loop spans 12 amino acids.

The V gene is TRBV11-3, the J gene TRBJ1-2; 7 positions match TRBD1. The CDR3 covers 17 residues. CDR1 is SGHNT, CDR2 YENEEA, per germline. Trimming at V came to 0 bases and at J to 0 bases, leaving 7 bases not matched to a gene. The CDR3: CASSLDLRDSPNYGYTF. Written as DNA, the CDR3 is TGTGCCAGCAGCTTAGATCTCCGGGACAGTCCTAACTATGGCTACACCTTC. Combining the CDR3 with reference TRBV11-3 and TRBJ1-2 gives the whole variable domain EAGVVQSPRYKIIEKKQPVAFWCNPISGHNTLYWYLQNLGQGPELLIRYENEEAVDDSQLPKDRFSAERLKGVDSTLKIQPAELGDSAVYLCASSLDLRDSPNYGYTFGSGTRLTVV.

The chain is built from TRBV2 and TRBJ1-2; D may be TRBD1 (6 bases). The CDR3 is 15 amino acids. Germline CDR1 and CDR2: SNHLY and FYNNEI. The V end lost 3 bases, the J end lost 6 bases, and 17 bases lay between the germline ends. The CDR3 here is CASSDWTVFGDGYTF. The CDR3 DNA reads TGTGCCAGCAGTGACTGGACAGTTTTCGGGGATGGCTACACCTTC.

The chain uses TRBV6-5 and TRBJ2-7; 7 positions agree with TRBD2. This CDR3 is built from 16 residues. Germline CDR1 and CDR2: MNHEY and SVGAGI. Unmatched junction bases numbered 8, after V lost 3 bases and J lost 0 bases. DNA for the CDR3: TGTGCCAGCAGTTATACAGCGGGGAGGAGCTCCTACGAGCAGTACTTC. It translates to CASSYTAGRSSYEQYF.

V and J are TRBV24-1 and TRBJ2-7, with 10 bases identical to TRBD1. Losses at the gene ends were 4 bases for V and 5 bases for J; bases not matched to a gene: 7. Germline loops: CDR1 KGHDR, CDR2 SFDVKD. The CDR3 extends over 15 amino acids. Here the CDR3 DNA reads TGTGCCACCAGTGACCCGGGACAGGGGAAGAACGAGCAGTACTTC. As protein: CATSDPGQGKNEQYF.

This chain joins TRBV6-2 or TRBV6-3 and TRBJ2-7, with a weak D call TRBD1 (5 bases). CDR1 is MNHEY, CDR2 SVGEGT, per germline. Between the trimmed V and J ends, which lost 3 bases and 0 bases, there was a span of 12 bases. The CDR3 totals 15 residues. The CDR3 coding sequence is TGTGCCAGCAGTTATTCGGACATTAGCTCCTACGAGCAGTACTTC. Protein product: CASSYSDISSYEQYF.